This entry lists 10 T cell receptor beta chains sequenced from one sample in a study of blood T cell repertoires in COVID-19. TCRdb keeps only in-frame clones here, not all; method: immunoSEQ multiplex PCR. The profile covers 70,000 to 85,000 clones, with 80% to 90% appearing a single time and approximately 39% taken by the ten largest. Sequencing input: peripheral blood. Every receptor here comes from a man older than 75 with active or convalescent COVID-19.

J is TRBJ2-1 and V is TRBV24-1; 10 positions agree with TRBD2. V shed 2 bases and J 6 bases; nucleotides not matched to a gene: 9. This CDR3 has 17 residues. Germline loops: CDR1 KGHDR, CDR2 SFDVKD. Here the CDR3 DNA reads TGTGCCACCAGTGATTCCGTAGCGGGAGGAACTTCCAATGAGCAGTTCTTC. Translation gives CATSDSVAGGTSNEQFF.

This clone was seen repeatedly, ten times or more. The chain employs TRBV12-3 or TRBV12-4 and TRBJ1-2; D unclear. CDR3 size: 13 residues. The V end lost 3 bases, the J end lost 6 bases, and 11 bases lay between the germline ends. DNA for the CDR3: TGTGCCAGCAGTTTCTTCCCCTTTGATGGCTACACCTTC. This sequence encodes CASSFFPFDGYTF.

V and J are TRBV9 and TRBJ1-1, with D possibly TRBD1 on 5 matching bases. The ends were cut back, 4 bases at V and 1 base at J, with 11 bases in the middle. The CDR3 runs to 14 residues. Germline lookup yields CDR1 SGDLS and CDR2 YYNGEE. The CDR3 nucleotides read TGTGCCAGCAGCCCCGGACATCAGAACACTGAAGCTTTCTTT. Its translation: CASSPGHQNTEAFF.

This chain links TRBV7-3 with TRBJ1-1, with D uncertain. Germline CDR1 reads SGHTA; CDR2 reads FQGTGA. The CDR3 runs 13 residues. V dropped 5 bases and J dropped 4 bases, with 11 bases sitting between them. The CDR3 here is CASSAGRGTEAFF. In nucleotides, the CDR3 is TGTGCCAGCAGCGCCGGACGGGGCACTGAAGCTTTCTTT.

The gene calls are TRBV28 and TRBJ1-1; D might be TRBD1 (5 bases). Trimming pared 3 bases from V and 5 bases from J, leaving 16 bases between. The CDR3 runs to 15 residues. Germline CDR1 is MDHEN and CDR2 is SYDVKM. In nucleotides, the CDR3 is TGTGCCAGCAGTTTGGTGGGCTCGGGGGGGACTGAAGCTTTCTTT. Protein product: CASSLVGSGGTEAFF.

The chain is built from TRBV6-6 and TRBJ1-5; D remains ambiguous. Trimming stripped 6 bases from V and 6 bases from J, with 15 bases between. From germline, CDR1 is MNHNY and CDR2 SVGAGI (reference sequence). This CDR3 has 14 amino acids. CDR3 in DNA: TGTGCCAGCAGCCGGGCCGCCGAGGGTCAGCCCCAGCATTTT. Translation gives CASSRAAEGQPQHF.

The CDR3 nucleotides are TGTGCCAGCAACAGGGTTCATAATTCACCCCTCCACTTT. Its protein is CASNRVHNSPLHF. V and J are TRBV11-2 and TRBJ1-6, with D perhaps TRBD1 (6 bases). The germline V gene encodes CDR1 SGHAT and CDR2 FQNNGV. This CDR3 is 13 amino acids long. Trimming took 7 bases from V and 5 from J, leaving 9 bases between them.

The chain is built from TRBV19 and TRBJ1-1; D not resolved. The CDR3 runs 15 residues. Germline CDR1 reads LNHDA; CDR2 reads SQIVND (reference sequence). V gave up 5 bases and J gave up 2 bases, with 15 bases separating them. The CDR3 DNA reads TGTGCCAGTAGTCCTCGAAGCGCGGGAAACACTGAAGCTTTCTTT. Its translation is CASSPRSAGNTEAFF.

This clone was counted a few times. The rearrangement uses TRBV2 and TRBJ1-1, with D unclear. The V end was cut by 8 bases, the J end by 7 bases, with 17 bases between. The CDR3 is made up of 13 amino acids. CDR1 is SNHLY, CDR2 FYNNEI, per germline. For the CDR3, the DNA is TGTGCCAGCTCTGAGGTCCAATTAGGTGAAGCTTTCTTT. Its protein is CASSEVQLGEAFF.

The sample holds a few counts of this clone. The CDR3 sequence: CASSLGAPYPAFF. The CDR3 DNA is TGCGCCAGCAGCTTGGGGGCCCCATACCCGGCTTTCTTT. V and J are TRBV5-1 and TRBJ1-1; the D is unclear. The germline gives CDR1 SGHRS, CDR2 YFSETQ. This CDR3 has 13 amino acids. V lost 0 bases and J 11 bases, leaving 14 bases between the germline ends.